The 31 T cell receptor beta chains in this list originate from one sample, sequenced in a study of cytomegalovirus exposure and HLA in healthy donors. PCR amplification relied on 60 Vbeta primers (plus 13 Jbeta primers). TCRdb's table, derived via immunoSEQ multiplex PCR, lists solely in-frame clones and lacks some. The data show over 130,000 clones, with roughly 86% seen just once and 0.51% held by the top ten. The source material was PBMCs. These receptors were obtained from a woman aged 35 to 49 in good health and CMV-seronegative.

In DNA, the CDR3 is TGTGCCAGTAGTATCCAGGGGGACGAGCAGTACTTC. This codes for CASSIQGDEQYF. The chain joins TRBV19 to TRBJ2-7; 7 bases are shared with TRBD1. The CDR3 extends over 12 amino acids. Germline loops: CDR1 LNHDA, CDR2 SQIVND (reference sequence). The trim removed 3 bases at V and 5 bases at J, leaving 1 base unmatched.

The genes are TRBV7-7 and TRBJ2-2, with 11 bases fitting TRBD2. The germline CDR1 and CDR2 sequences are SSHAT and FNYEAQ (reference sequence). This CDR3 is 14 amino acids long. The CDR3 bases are TGTGCTAGCCGACTAGCGGGACTCACCGGGGAGCTGTTTTTT. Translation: CASRLAGLTGELFF.

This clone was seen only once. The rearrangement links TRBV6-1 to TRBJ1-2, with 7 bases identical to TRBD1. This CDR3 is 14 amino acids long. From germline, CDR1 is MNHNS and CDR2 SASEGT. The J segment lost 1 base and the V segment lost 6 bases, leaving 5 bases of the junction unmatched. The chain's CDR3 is CASSPGQLNYGYTF. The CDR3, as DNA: TGTGCCAGCAGCCCGGGACAGCTTAACTATGGCTACACCTTC.

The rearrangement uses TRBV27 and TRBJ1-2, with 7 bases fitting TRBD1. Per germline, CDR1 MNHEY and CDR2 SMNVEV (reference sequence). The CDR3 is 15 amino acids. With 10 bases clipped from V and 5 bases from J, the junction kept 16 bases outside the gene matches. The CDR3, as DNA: TGTGCCACCAGGGCCTCAGGGGGTGGGGGATATGGCTACACCTTC. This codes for CATRASGGGGYGYTF.

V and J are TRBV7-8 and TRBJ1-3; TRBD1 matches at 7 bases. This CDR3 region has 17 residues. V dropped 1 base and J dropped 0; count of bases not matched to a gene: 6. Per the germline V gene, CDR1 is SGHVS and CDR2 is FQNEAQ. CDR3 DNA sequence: TGTGCCAGCAGCTTAGGCCAGGGGGGCTACTCTGGAAACACCATATATTTT. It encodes CASSLGQGGYSGNTIYF.

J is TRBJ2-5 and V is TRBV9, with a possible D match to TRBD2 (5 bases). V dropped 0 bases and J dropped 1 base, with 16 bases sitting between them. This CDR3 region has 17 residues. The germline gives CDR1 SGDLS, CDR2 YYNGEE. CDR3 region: CASSVGGQAPSQETQYF. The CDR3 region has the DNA TGTGCCAGCAGCGTAGGAGGGCAGGCCCCCTCCCAAGAGACCCAGTACTTC.

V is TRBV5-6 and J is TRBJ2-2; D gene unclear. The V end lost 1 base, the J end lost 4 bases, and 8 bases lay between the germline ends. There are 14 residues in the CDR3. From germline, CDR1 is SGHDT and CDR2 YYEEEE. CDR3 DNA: TGTGCCAGCAGCTTGTTCTCTACCACCGGGGAGCTGTTTTTT. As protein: CASSLFSTTGELFF.

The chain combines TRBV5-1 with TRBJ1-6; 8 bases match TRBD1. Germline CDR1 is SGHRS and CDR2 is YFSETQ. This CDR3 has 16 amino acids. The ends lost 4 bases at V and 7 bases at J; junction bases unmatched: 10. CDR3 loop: CASSPEPGTGNSPLHF. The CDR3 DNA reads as TGCGCCAGCAGCCCAGAACCCGGGACAGGCAATTCACCCCTCCACTTT.

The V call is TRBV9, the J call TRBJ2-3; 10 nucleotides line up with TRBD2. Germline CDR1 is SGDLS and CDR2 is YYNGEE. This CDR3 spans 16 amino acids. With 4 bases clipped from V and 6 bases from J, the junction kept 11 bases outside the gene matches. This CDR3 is CASSLHASGSRDTQYF. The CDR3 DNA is TGTGCCAGCAGCCTCCATGCTAGCGGGAGTAGGGATACGCAGTATTTT.

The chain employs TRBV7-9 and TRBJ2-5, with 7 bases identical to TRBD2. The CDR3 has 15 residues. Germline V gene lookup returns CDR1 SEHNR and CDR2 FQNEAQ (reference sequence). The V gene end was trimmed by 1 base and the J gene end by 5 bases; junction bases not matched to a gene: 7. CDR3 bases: TGTGCCAGCAGCTTAGTTCTGGGAGGGCGCGAGACCCAGTACTTC. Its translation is CASSLVLGGRETQYF.

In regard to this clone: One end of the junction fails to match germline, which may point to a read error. CDR3 region: CSSSSGTAAQWEDGYTF. CDR3 coding DNA: TGTTCCAGCAGCTCGGGGACAGCCGCTCAATGGGAGGATGGCTACACCTTC. The chain is built from TRBV7-9 and TRBJ1-2; 7 bases are shared with TRBD1. Germline V gene sequence: CDR1 SEHNR, CDR2 FQNEAQ (reference sequence). This CDR3 is built from 17 residues.

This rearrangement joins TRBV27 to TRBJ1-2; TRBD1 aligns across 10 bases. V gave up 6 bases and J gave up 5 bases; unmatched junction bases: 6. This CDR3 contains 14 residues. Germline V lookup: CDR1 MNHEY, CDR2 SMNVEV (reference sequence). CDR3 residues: CASRTGTGVYGYTF. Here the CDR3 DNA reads TGTGCCAGCAGAACCGGGACAGGGGTTTATGGCTACACCTTC.

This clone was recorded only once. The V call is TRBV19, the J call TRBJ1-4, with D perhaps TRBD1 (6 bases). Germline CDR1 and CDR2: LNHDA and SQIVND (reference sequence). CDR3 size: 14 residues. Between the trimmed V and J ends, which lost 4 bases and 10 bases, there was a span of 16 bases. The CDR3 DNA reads TGTGCCAGTAGTAATGAAGGGAGAGGGGGAAAACTGTTTTTT. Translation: CASSNEGRGGKLFF.

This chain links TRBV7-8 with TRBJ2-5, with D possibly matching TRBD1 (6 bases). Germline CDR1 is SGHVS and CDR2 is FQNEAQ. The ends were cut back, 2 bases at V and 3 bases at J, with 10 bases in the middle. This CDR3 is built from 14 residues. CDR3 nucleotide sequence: TGTGCCAGCAGCTTAAACGAGGGGGAAGAGACCCAGTACTTC. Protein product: CASSLNEGEETQYF.

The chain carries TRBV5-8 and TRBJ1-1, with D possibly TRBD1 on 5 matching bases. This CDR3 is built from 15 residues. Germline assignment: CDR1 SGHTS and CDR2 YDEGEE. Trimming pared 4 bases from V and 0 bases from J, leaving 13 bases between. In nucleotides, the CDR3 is TGTGCCAGCAGCCCCGCTCAGGGCTTGAACACTGAAGCTTTCTTT. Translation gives CASSPAQGLNTEAFF.

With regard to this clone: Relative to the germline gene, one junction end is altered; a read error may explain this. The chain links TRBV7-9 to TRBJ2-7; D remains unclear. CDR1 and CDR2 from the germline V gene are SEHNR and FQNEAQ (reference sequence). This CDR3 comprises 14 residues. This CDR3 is CSSSSPLSSYEQYF. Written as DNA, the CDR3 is TGTTCCAGCAGTAGCCCCCTCTCCTCCTACGAGCAGTACTTC.

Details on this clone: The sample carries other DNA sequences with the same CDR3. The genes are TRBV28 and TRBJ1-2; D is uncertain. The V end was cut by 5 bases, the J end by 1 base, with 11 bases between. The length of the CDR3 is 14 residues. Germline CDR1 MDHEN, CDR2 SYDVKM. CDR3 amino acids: CASSVPGLNYGYTF. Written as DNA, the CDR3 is TGTGCCAGCAGTGTTCCAGGACTTAACTATGGCTACACCTTC.

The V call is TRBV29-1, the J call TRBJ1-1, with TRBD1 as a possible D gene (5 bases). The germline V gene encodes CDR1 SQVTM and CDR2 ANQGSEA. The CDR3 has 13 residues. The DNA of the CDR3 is TGCACCTCCTCGACACAGGCCAACACTGAAGCTTTCTTT. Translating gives CTSSTQANTEAFF.

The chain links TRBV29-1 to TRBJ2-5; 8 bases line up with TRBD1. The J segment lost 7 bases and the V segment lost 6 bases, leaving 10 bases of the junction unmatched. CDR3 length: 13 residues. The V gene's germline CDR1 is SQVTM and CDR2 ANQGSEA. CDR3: CSVMDRDVVTQYF. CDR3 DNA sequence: TGCAGCGTGATGGACAGGGACGTCGTGACCCAGTACTTC.

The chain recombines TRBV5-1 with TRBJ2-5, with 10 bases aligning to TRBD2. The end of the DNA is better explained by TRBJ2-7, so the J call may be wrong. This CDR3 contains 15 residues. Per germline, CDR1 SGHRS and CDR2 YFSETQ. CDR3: CASSPGTSVAYEQYF. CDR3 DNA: TGCGCCAGCAGTCCCGGGACTAGCGTAGCCTACGAGCAGTACTTC.

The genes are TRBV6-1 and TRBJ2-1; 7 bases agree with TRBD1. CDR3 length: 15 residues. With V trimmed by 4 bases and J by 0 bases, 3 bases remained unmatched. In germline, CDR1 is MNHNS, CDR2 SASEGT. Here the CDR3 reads CASSASGGSYNEQFF. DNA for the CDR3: TGTGCCAGCAGTGCTTCAGGGGGCTCCTACAATGAGCAGTTCTTC.

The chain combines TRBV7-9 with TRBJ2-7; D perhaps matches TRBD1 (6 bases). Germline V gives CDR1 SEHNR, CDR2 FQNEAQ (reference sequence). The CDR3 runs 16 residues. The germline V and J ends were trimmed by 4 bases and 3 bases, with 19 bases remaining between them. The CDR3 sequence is CASSSSYRDTSYEQYF. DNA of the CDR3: TGTGCCAGCAGCTCGTCATACCGGGACACTAGCTACGAGCAGTACTTC.

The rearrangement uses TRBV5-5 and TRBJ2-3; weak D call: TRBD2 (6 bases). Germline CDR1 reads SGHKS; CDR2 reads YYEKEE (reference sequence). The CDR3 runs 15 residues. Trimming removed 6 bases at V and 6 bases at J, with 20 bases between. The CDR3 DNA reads TGTGCCAGCACCAGAAATCAGATCGCGGGGGATACGCAGTATTTT. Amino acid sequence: CASTRNQIAGDTQYF.

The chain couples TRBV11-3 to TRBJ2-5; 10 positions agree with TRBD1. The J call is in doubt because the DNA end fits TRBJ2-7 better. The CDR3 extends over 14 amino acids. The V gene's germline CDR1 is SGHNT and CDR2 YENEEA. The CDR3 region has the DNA TGTGCCAGCAGCGCCCGACAGGGGGCGTACGAGCAGTACTTC. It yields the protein CASSARQGAYEQYF.

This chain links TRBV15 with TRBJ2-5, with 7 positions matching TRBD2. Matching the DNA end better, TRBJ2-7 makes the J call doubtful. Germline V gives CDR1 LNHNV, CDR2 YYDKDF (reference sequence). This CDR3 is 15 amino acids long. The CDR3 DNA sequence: TGTGCCACCAGCAGAGGAAAGCGGGACCTCTACGAGCAGTACTTC. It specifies CATSRGKRDLYEQYF.

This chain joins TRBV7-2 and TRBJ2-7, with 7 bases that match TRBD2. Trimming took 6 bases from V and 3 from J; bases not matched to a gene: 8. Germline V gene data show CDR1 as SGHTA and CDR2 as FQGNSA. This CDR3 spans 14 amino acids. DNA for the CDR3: TGTGCCAGCAGTTTAATGGCGGGAGACTACGAGCAGTACTTC. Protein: CASSLMAGDYEQYF.

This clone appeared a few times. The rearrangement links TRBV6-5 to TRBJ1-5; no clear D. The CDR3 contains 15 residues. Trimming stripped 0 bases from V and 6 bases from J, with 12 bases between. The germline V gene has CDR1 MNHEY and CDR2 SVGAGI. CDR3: CASSYSYLEGQPQHF. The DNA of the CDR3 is TGTGCCAGCAGTTACTCGTATTTGGAGGGTCAGCCCCAGCATTTT.

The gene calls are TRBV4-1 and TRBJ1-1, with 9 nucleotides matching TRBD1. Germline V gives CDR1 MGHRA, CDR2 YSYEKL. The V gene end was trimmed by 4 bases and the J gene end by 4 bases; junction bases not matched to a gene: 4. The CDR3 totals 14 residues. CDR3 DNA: TGCGCCAGCAGCCCCGGGACAGGGAGCACTGAAGCTTTCTTT. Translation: CASSPGTGSTEAFF.

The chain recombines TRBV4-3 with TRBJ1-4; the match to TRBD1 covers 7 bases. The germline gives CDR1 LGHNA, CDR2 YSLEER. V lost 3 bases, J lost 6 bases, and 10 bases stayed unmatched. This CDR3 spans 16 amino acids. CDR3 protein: CASSQADGTAYEKLFF. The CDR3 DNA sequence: TGCGCCAGCAGCCAGGCGGACGGGACAGCGTATGAAAAACTGTTTTTT.

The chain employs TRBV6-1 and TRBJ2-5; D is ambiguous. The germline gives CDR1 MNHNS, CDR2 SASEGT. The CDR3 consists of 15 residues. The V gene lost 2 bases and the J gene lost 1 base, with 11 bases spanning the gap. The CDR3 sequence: CASSEYLSVQETQYF. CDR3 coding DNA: TGTGCCAGCAGTGAATACCTGAGCGTCCAAGAGACCCAGTACTTC.

In DNA form, the CDR3 reads TGTGCCAGCTCACCAGCGGGAAACACCGGGGAGCTGTTTTTT. This sequence encodes CASSPAGNTGELFF. The rearrangement links TRBV18 to TRBJ2-2; D is perhaps TRBD2 (6 bases). V was pared by 2 bases and J by 2 bases, with 6 bases between. This CDR3 has 14 amino acids. The germline gives CDR1 KGHSH, CDR2 LQKENI.